This TCR beta chain comes out of a study of shared clonotypes between healthy human individuals (dated by TCRdb to 2020 to 2021). Study-level background: A few men and two women, aged 18 to 49 years, made up the cohort. Per donor, three plates each were used for CD4 naive and CD4 memory, two for CD8 naive, and one for CD8 memory. Blood TCR repertoires of five healthy adults were deeply sequenced to estimate repertoire size and the extent of clonotype sharing between individuals. To increase sequencing depth and limit assay-specific biases, TCR repertoire library preparation and sequencing were carried out by different laboratories using diverse techniques. Between about 0.94 and 8.9 billion PBMCs per donor were obtained by leukapheresis. Overall study results and their limits: Sampling was restricted to blood, and TCR repertoires in tissues likely differ from the TCR repertoires found in blood. Because the study included a small number of donors, the genetic and exposure-history diversity represented was limited. When a few donors were compared, the shared fraction of clonotypes was 5% to 6.5% for naive CD4, approximately 3.5% for naive CD8, 2% to 2.5% for memory CD4, and 0.4% for memory CD8. Even with the large sequencing depth, rarefaction of the sorted-subset datasets indicated that sequencing was incomplete. Pairwise subsampling led to the expectation that sequencing depth would affect the degree of clonotype sharing among donors. Naive subsets generally had larger estimated clonotype richness than memory subsets did. Compared with non-shared clonotypes, clonotypes shared by all four sorted-subset donors had higher generation probabilities.

Using the deep immunoSEQ assay, TCR CDR3 regions were amplified from genomic DNA by multiplex PCR. Genomic DNA extracted from each cell subset was distributed evenly over all wells of several immunoSEQ 96-well plates, and each plate served as one replicate. For sorted subsets, around 200 ng genomic DNA, equal to some 30,000 T cell genomes, was loaded into each replicate PCR. The purified libraries were quantified using a Qubit 3.0 fluorometer, sized with a Bioanalyzer 2100, and then quantified again using the KAPA Library Quantification kit. Each immunoSEQ 96-well plate was sequenced on its own single-read 150-cycle Illumina NextSeq 550 flow cell. The original methods were these. Because the immunoSEQ output held only junctional sequences and lacked quality scores, the filtering could not match the filtering applied to full-length reads. Sequences were annotated with PyIR, a Python wrapper for IgBLAST v1.9, and V/J genes and CDR3 were assigned using IMGT germline references. Reads were removed for weak V/J assignments (E-value above 1e-6), missing CDR3, stop codons, out-of-frame junctions, or ambiguous translated residues. A V3J clonotype was defined by an identical inferred V gene, J gene, and CDR3 amino acid sequence. Percentage overlap between repertoires was computed as shared unique clonotypes divided by the size of the smaller repertoire. RTK rarefaction, the Chao1 estimator, and Recon v2.1 estimates of unobserved clonotypes were used to assess repertoire richness. For all TCRbeta clonotypes obtained by the gDNA method from a few donors, generation probabilities were computed with OLGA. Held by TCRdb, this immuneACCESS table contains in-frame sequences only and omits some clones. Under half of the omission traces to an unresolved V gene where checked; the cause of the rest is unknown. V, J and clone size are taken as reported in that table, and D and trimming were inferred from the DNA itself. Recorded for this sample are around 720,000 clones; roughly 73% of them occurred a single time. The top ten constitute around 1.8% of the sample.

To note about this clone: The antigen it binds to is not known. No much larger clone is present one base from it, and per-base qualities are unavailable.

From the cysteine up to the phenylalanine, the CDR3 has a length of 16 residues. Solely the CDR3 DNA is kept, with 48 bases framed from the first base. The junction shows trimming of 4 bases on V and 3 bases on J, and the gene matches do not reach 8 bases of it. From a lookup of the germline V gene, CDR1 and CDR2 are SGHRS and YFSETQ. Donors were healthy HIV-negative adults with no recently reported acute infections or vaccinations. All donors were Caucasian adults living in Nashville, Tennessee, USA. Magnetic negative selection was used to enrich CD4+ T cells, after which naive cells were positively selected on CD45RA and the negative fraction became the memory subset. Blood was collected by leukapheresis, and PBMCs were isolated by Ficoll-Histopaque density gradient centrifugation and then cryopreserved in liquid nitrogen vapor phase. Analytical flow cytometry was used to check the purity and quantity of every magnetically sorted T cell population. Genomic DNA was isolated from each sorted fraction and quantified by UV absorbance on a Nanodrop 2000c.

Recombination connected TRBV5-1 to TRBJ2-2; 8 junctional bases match TRBD2. This TCR came from a woman aged 30 to 39 in good health. Sequenced sample: memory CD4+ T cells sorted from blood. The cell subset or site tag for this specimen amounts to: CD45RA-negative fraction. DNA sequence: TGCGCCAGCAGCCCGCGACTAGCGACATACACCGGGGAGCTGTTTTTT. This gives the protein CASSPRLATYTGELFF.